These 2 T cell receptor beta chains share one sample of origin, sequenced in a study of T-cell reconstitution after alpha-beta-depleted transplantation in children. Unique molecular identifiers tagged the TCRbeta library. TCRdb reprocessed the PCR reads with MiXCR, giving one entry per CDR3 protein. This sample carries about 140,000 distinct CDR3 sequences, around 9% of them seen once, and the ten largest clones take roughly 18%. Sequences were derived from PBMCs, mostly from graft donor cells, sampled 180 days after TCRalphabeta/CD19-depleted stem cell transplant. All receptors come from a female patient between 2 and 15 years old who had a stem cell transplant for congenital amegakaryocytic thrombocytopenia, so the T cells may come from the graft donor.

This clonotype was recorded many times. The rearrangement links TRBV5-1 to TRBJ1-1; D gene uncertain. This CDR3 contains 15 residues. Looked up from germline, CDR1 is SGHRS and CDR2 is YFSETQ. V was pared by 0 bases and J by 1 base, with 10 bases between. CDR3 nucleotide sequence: TGCGCCAGCAGCTTGGAGGTCACCCGGAACACTGAAGCTTTCTTT. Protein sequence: CASSLEVTRNTEAFF.

The CDR3 coding sequence is TGTGCCAGCAGTTTCCGTCGACAGTTAAGGAATCAGCCCCAGCATTTT. This translates into CASSFRRQLRNQPQHF. The gene calls are TRBV28 and TRBJ1-5; the D gene is possibly TRBD1 (5 bases). The CDR3 spans 16 residues. Germline V lookup: CDR1 MDHEN, CDR2 SYDVKM. V gave up 3 bases and J gave up 4 bases, with 16 bases separating them.